This T cell receptor beta chain originates from a study of OX40 agonist ivuxolimab in advanced cancers. Sequencing was performed with immunoSEQ multiplex PCR; in TCRdb, only in-frame clones are kept and a portion is missing. Among tens of thousands of clones listed, around 86% were seen once. On this clone: Its antigen is not identified.

The study's findings and limits: Patients who responded partially at 0.1-3.0 mg/kg showed clonal expansion ranking among the lowest.

The trim removed 1 base at V and 5 bases at J, leaving 11 bases unmatched. The CDR3 totals 18 residues. Germline V gives CDR1 LNHNV, CDR2 YYDKDF (reference sequence). The chain has TRBV15 and TRBJ2-7; 13 bases map to TRBD2. The input for sequencing was CD4+ or CD8+ T cells sorted from blood, taken in a trial of the OX40 agonist ivuxolimab. The TCR was taken from an adult with an advanced solid tumor such as melanoma, head and neck, liver or kidney cancer. CDR3 loop: CATSRVTGTSGNYHEQYF. CDR3 in DNA: TGTGCCACCAGCAGAGTAACCGGGACTAGCGGGAATTATCACGAGCAGTACTTC.